These T cell receptor beta chains were read from a single sample in a study of Ad26.COV2.S vaccination and SARS-CoV-2 variants. Method: immunoSEQ multiplex PCR; TCRdb's copy keeps in-frame clones and lacks some. The table lists more than 250,000 clones, more than 70% of them singletons. Material: peripheral blood, obtained in a trial of Ad26.COV2.S vaccine versus placebo. These receptors all stem from a person aged 18-65 years who received the Ad26.COV2.S COVID-19 vaccine or a placebo. Both conserved end residues are part of each CDR3. A D gene is named only where the DNA matches it firmly.

CDR3 length: 15; V gene: TRBV5-1; J gene: TRBJ2-5; D gene: TRBD2; CDR3 protein: CASSFAGTSGETQYF
CDR3 length: 15; V gene: TRBV7-3; J gene: TRBJ2-7; D gene: TRBD1; CDR3 protein: CASSEGGSQSYEQYF
CDR3 length: 12; V gene: TRBV12-3/TRBV12-4; J gene: TRBJ1-1; D gene: -; CDR3 protein: CASRVWDTEAFF
CDR3 length: 16; V gene: TRBV2; J gene: TRBJ1-1; D gene: -; CDR3 protein: CASSEFWGLMNTEAFF
CDR3 length: 12; V gene: TRBV29-1; J gene: TRBJ1-3; D gene: -; CDR3 protein: CSGHTAGNTIYF
CDR3 length: 14; V gene: TRBV27; J gene: TRBJ1-1; D gene: -; CDR3 protein: CASSLVGVKTEAFF
CDR3 length: 18; V gene: TRBV19; J gene: TRBJ2-6; D gene: TRBD1; CDR3 protein: CASSKRDRALSGANVLTF
CDR3 length: 14; V gene: TRBV7-9; J gene: TRBJ2-7; D gene: -; CDR3 protein: CASSFIRDTYKQYF
CDR3 length: 13; V gene: TRBV6-5; J gene: TRBJ1-2; D gene: -; CDR3 protein: CATLSGRTNGYTF
CDR3 length: 16; V gene: TRBV11-3; J gene: TRBJ2-2; D gene: -; CDR3 protein: CASSLGSIWNTGELFF
CDR3 length: 16; V gene: TRBV18; J gene: TRBJ2-2; D gene: -; CDR3 protein: CASSPLGQGGTGELFF
CDR3 length: 14; V gene: TRBV2; J gene: TRBJ2-1; D gene: -; CDR3 protein: CASSPKVVYNEQFF
CDR3 length: 15; V gene: TRBV11-2; J gene: TRBJ2-3; D gene: -; CDR3 protein: CASSLGGFAADTQYF
CDR3 length: 16; V gene: TRBV5-1; J gene: TRBJ2-1; D gene: TRBD2; CDR3 protein: CASSLTLSGGINEQFF
CDR3 length: 14; V gene: TRBV7-2; J gene: TRBJ2-3; D gene: TRBD2; CDR3 protein: CASSFAGGPDTQYF
CDR3 length: 11; V gene: TRBV6-5; J gene: TRBJ1-2; D gene: -; CDR3 protein: CASSQGYGYTF
CDR3 length: 15; V gene: TRBV2; J gene: TRBJ1-1; D gene: -; CDR3 protein: CASSSPRDLNTEAFF
CDR3 length: 13; V gene: TRBV7-3; J gene: TRBJ1-1; D gene: -; CDR3 protein: CASSSQRGTEAFF
CDR3 length: 15; V gene: TRBV2; J gene: TRBJ1-4; D gene: -; CDR3 protein: CASSEWQSFNEKLFF
CDR3 length: 13; V gene: TRBV7-2; J gene: TRBJ2-3; D gene: -; CDR3 protein: CASKLLAPDTQYF
CDR3 length: 15; V gene: TRBV5-1; J gene: TRBJ2-1; D gene: -; CDR3 protein: CASSRGESSYNEQFF
CDR3 length: 15; V gene: TRBV29-1; J gene: TRBJ1-1; D gene: TRBD1; CDR3 protein: CSVGTGQGAQTEAFF
CDR3 length: 17; V gene: TRBV9; J gene: TRBJ2-6; D gene: TRBD1; CDR3 protein: CASSIRQGASGANVLTF
CDR3 length: 13; V gene: TRBV3-1/TRBV3-2; J gene: TRBJ2-2; D gene: -; CDR3 protein: CASSPRVDGELFF
CDR3 length: 19; V gene: TRBV6-4; J gene: TRBJ2-3; D gene: TRBD1; CDR3 protein: CASSENHGQGIVGTDTQYF
CDR3 length: 14; V gene: TRBV28; J gene: TRBJ1-5; D gene: TRBD1; CDR3 protein: CASSLGQGWQPQHF
CDR3 length: 17; V gene: TRBV6-2/TRBV6-3; J gene: TRBJ2-3; D gene: TRBD2; CDR3 protein: CASSLLTSGRVPDTQYF
CDR3 length: 14; V gene: TRBV27; J gene: TRBJ1-2; D gene: TRBD1; CDR3 protein: CASSFSQGRYGYTF
CDR3 length: 14; V gene: TRBV2; J gene: TRBJ1-5; D gene: -; CDR3 protein: CASTPVNSNQPQHF
CDR3 length: 12; V gene: TRBV7-2; J gene: TRBJ2-7; D gene: -; CDR3 protein: CASSLVFYEQYF
CDR3 length: 15; V gene: TRBV3-1/TRBV3-2; J gene: TRBJ2-2; D gene: TRBD2; CDR3 protein: CASSQRGYGTGELFF
CDR3 length: 15; V gene: TRBV7-2; J gene: TRBJ1-1; D gene: TRBD1; CDR3 protein: CASSPWTGLNTEAFF
CDR3 length: 13; V gene: TRBV2; J gene: TRBJ1-6; D gene: -; CDR3 protein: CASSGQENSPLHF
CDR3 length: 16; V gene: TRBV27; J gene: TRBJ1-1; D gene: -; CDR3 protein: CASSSAFQGMNTEAFF
CDR3 length: 14; V gene: TRBV19; J gene: TRBJ1-2; D gene: -; CDR3 protein: CASSIGRPVYGYTF
CDR3 length: 14; V gene: TRBV18; J gene: TRBJ2-7; D gene: TRBD2; CDR3 protein: CASSPPAGGHEQYF
CDR3 length: 15; V gene: TRBV18; J gene: TRBJ2-7; D gene: TRBD2; CDR3 protein: CASSPRTRPVQEQYF
CDR3 length: 15; V gene: TRBV7-9; J gene: TRBJ2-1; D gene: -; CDR3 protein: CASSLVGQGYNEQFF
CDR3 length: 19; V gene: TRBV4-3; J gene: TRBJ2-3; D gene: TRBD2; CDR3 protein: CASSQDASGGGGGTDTQYF
CDR3 length: 14; V gene: TRBV30; J gene: TRBJ1-2; D gene: -; CDR3 protein: CAWSQGLWIYGYTF
CDR3 length: 16; V gene: TRBV7-7; J gene: TRBJ2-1; D gene: -; CDR3 protein: CASSPRGPVGANEQFF
CDR3 length: 15; V gene: TRBV11-2; J gene: TRBJ2-7; D gene: TRBD1; CDR3 protein: CASSSRTGGINEQYF
CDR3 length: 16; V gene: TRBV2; J gene: TRBJ1-4; D gene: -; CDR3 protein: CASSDLGWQEDEKLFF
CDR3 length: 14; V gene: TRBV6-5; J gene: TRBJ2-1; D gene: -; CDR3 protein: CASSMGIESDEQFF
CDR3 length: 13; V gene: TRBV9; J gene: TRBJ2-7; D gene: -; CDR3 protein: CASSPPVPYEQYF
CDR3 length: 14; V gene: TRBV6-6; J gene: TRBJ2-7; D gene: TRBD2; CDR3 protein: CASKGLAELGEQYF
CDR3 length: 15; V gene: TRBV5-1; J gene: TRBJ1-1; D gene: -; CDR3 protein: CASSLDSRPSPEAFF
CDR3 length: 15; V gene: TRBV27; J gene: TRBJ2-7; D gene: -; CDR3 protein: CASSPYGGGSYEQYF
CDR3 length: 15; V gene: TRBV28; J gene: TRBJ2-1; D gene: TRBD2; CDR3 protein: CASSSQGTSAAEQFF
CDR3 length: 13; V gene: TRBV28; J gene: TRBJ1-5; D gene: -; CDR3 protein: CASSFIARQPQHF
CDR3 length: 15; V gene: TRBV9; J gene: TRBJ2-6; D gene: TRBD2; CDR3 protein: CASRAGVHGANVLTF
CDR3 length: 15; V gene: TRBV18; J gene: TRBJ1-1; D gene: TRBD1; CDR3 protein: CASSFQGGPNTEAFF
CDR3 length: 11; V gene: TRBV20-1; J gene: TRBJ2-1; D gene: -; CDR3 protein: CSARVGTQQFF
CDR3 length: 11; V gene: TRBV20-1; J gene: TRBJ1-2; D gene: -; CDR3 protein: CSAKAIYGYTF
CDR3 length: 16; V gene: TRBV19; J gene: TRBJ2-1; D gene: TRBD2; CDR3 protein: CASSIGSAGGNNEQFF
CDR3 length: 11; V gene: TRBV20-1; J gene: TRBJ2-1; D gene: -; CDR3 protein: CSASVYNEQFF